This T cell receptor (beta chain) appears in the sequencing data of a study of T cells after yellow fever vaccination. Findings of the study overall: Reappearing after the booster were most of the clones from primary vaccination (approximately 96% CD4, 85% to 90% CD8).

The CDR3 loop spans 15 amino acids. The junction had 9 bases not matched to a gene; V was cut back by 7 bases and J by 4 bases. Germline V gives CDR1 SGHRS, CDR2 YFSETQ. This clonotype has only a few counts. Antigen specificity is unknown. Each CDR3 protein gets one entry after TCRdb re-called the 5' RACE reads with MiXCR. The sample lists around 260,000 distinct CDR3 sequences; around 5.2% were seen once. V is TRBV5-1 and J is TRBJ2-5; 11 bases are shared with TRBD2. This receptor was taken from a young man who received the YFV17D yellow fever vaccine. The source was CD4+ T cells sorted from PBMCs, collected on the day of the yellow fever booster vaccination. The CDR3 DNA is TGCGCCAGCTTTGATACTAGCGGGGGACGAGAGACCCAGTACTTC. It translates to CASFDTSGGRETQYF.